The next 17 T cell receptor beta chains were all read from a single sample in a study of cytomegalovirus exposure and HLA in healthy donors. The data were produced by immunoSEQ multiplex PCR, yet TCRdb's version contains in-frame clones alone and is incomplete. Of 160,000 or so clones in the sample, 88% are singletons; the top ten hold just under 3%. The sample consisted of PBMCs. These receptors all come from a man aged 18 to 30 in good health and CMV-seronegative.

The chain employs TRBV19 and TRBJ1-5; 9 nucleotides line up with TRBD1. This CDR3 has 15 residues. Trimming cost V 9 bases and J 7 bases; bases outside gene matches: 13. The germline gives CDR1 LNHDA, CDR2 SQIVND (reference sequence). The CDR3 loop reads CASMDRGDPRQPQHF. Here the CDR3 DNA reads TGTGCCAGCATGGACAGGGGTGATCCTCGGCAGCCCCAGCATTTT. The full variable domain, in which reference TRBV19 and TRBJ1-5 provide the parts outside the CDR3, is DGGITQSPKYLFRKEGQNVTLSCEQNLNHDAMYWYRQDPGQGLRLIYYSQIVNDFQKGDIAEGYSVSREKKESFPLTVTSAQKNPTAFYLCASMDRGDPRQPQHFGDGTRLSIL.

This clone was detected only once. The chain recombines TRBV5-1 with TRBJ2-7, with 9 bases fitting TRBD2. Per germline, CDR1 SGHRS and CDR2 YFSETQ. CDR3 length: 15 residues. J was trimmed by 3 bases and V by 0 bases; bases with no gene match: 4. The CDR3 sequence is CASSLGLAGSYEQYF. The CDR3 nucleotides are TGCGCCAGCAGCTTGGGTCTAGCGGGAAGCTACGAGCAGTACTTC.

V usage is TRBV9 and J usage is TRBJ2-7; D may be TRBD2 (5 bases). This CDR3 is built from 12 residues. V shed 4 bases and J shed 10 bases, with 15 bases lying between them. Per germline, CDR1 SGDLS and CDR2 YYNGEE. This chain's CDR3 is CASSRDLSPQYF. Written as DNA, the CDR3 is TGTGCCAGCAGCCGGGATCTATCACCTCAGTACTTC. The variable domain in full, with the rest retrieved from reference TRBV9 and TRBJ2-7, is DSGVTQTPKHLITATGQRVTLRCSPRSGDLSVYWYQQSLDQGLQFLIQYYNGEERAKGNILERFSAQQFPDLHSELNLSSLELGDSALYFCASSRDLSPQYFGPGTRLTVT.

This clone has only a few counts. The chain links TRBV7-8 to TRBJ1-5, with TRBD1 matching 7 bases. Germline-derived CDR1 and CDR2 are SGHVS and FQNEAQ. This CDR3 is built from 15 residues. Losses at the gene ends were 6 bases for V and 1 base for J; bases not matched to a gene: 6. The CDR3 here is CASRAGTVSNQPQHF. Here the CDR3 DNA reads TGTGCCAGCAGGGCCGGGACAGTCAGCAATCAGCCCCAGCATTTT.

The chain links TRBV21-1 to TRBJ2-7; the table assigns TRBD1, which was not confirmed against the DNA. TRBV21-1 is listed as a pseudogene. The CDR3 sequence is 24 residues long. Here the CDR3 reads CASSNFRSFVEQGNLLVTPYEQYV. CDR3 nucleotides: TGTGCCAGCAGCAATTTCCGCTCCTTCGTCGAACAGGGAAACCTGCTAGTGACCCCCTACGAGCAGTACGTC.

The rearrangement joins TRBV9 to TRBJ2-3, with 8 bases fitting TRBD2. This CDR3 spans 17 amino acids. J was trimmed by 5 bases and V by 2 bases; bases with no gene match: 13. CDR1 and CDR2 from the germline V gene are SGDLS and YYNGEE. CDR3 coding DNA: TGTGCCAGCAGCGTTCGGGGACTAGTGAGTGTAGGAGATACGCAGTATTTT. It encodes CASSVRGLVSVGDTQYF.

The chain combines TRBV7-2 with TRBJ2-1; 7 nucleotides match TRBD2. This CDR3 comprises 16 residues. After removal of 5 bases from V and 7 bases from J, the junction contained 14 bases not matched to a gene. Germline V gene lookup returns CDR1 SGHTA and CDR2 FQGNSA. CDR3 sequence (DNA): TGTGCCAGCAGCCTGAGTGGGAGGGGAGGATGGAATGAGCAGTTCTTC. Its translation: CASSLSGRGGWNEQFF.

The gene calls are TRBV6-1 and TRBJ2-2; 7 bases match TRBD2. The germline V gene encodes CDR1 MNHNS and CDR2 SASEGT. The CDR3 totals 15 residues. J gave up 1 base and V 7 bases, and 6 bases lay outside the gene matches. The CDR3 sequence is CASTFSGGNTGELFF. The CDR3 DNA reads TGTGCCAGCACCTTCTCGGGAGGGAACACCGGGGAGCTGTTTTTT.

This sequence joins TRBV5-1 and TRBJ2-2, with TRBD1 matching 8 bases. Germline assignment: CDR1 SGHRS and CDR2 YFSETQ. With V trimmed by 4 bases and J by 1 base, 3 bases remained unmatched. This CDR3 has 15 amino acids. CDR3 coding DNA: TGCGCCAGCAGCGCGGGGACAGGGAACACCGGGGAGCTGTTTTTT. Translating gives CASSAGTGNTGELFF.

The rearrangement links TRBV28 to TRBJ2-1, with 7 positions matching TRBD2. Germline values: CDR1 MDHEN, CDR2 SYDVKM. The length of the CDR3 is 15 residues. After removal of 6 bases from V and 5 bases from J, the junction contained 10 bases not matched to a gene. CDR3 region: CASRLSGLTNNEQFF. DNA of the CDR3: TGTGCCAGCAGACTTTCGGGACTAACAAACAATGAGCAGTTCTTC. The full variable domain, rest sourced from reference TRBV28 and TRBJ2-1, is DVKVTQSSRYLVKRTGEKVFLECVQDMDHENMFWYRQDPGLGLRLIYFSYDVKMKEKGDIPEGYSVSREKKERFSLILESASTNQTSMYLCASRLSGLTNNEQFFGPGTRLTVL.

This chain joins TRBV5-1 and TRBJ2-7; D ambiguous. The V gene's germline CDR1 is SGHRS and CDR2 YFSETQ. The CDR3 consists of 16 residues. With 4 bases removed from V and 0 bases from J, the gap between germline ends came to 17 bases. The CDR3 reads CASSPPRLGPSYEQYF. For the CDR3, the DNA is TGCGCCAGCAGCCCTCCCCGGTTGGGCCCCTCCTACGAGCAGTACTTC.

CDR3 sequence: CASRDITDTQYF. CDR3 nucleotide sequence: TGTGCCAGCAGAGACATCACAGATACGCAGTATTTT. This sequence joins TRBV11-2 and TRBJ2-3; D is undetermined. This CDR3 spans 12 amino acids. Per the germline V gene, CDR1 is SGHAT and CDR2 is FQNNGV. With 6 bases removed from V and 2 bases from J, the gap between germline ends came to 6 bases.

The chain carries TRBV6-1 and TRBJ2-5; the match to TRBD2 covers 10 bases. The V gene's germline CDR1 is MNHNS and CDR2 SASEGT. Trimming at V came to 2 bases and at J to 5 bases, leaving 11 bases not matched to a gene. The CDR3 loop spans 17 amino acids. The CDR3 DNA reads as TGTGCCAGCAGTGAAATGATAGCGGGGGGAGGTTTTGAGACCCAGTACTTC. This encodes CASSEMIAGGGFETQYF.

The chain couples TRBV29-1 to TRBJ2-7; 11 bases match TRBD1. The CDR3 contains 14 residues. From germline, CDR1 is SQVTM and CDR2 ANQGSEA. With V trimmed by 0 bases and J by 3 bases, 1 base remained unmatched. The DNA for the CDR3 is TGCAGCGTTGAAGAGGGGACAGGGGGCTACGAGCAGTACTTC. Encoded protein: CSVEEGTGGYEQYF.

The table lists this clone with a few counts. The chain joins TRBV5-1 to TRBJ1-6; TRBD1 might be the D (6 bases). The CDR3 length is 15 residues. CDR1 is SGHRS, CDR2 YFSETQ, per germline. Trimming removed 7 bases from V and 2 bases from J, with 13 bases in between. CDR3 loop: CASPTGNPYNSPLHF. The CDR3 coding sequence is TGCGCCAGCCCGACAGGTAACCCCTATAATTCACCCCTCCACTTT.

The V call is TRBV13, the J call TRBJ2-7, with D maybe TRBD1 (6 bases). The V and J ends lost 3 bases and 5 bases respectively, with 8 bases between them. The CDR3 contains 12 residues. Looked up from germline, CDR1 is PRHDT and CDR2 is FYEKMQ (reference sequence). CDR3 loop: CASSFNRDEQYV. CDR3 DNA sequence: TGTGCCAGCAGCTTTAACAGGGACGAGCAGTACGTC.

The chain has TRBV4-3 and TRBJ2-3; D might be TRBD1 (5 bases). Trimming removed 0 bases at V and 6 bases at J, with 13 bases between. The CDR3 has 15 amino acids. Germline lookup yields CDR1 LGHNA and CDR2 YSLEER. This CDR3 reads CASSQESGYRDTQYF. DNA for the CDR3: TGCGCCAGCAGCCAAGAGTCAGGGTATCGTGATACGCAGTATTTT.